This T cell receptor (beta chain) was retrieved from a study of patients and donors after allogeneic stem cell transplantation. The CDR3 sequence is 13 residues long. Looked up from germline, CDR1 is MNHEY and CDR2 is SMNVEV (reference sequence). The V end lost 5 bases, the J end lost 3 bases, and 11 bases lay between the germline ends. A single record per CDR3 protein comes from TCRdb applying MiXCR to the RT-PCR reads. Of about 160,000 distinct CDR3 sequences listed, roughly 30% are singletons. This TCR was recovered from a human donor who was either an allogeneic HSCT recipient or a stem cell or donor lymphocyte infusion donor (not recorded which). It is not recorded whose cells these are; they may come from a transplant donor. The genes are TRBV27 and TRBJ2-7; D is possibly TRBD1 (6 bases). Sequencing input: blood, either unsorted or a sorted T cell fraction (not recorded which). The CDR3 sequence: CASSAQGFYEQYF. CDR3 bases: TGTGCCAGCAGTGCCCAGGGGTTCTACGAGCAGTACTTC.